The present entry profiles one T cell receptor beta chain with its context. Its antigen is unknown. No quality values exist for individual bases; no much larger clone is one base distant. These data come from a study of shared clonotypes between healthy human individuals (TCRdb year 2020). Some background on the complete study: A few men and two women, aged 18 to 49 years, made up the cohort. For each donor, CD4 naive and CD4 memory were each given three plates, CD8 naive was given two plates, and CD8 memory was given one plate. The study deeply sequenced blood TCR repertoires of 5 or 6 healthy adults to estimate repertoire size and the extent of clonotype sharing between individuals. Different laboratories and diverse techniques were used to prepare libraries and sequence TCR repertoires, to increase sequencing depth and limit assay-specific biases. Per donor, leukapheresis produced somewhere between about 0.85 and 10 billion PBMCs. Summary of the overall study and its limitations: Sampling was restricted to blood, and TCR repertoires in tissues likely differ from the TCR repertoires found in blood. The genetic and exposure-history diversity represented was limited by the small number of donors. Larger estimated clonotype richness was generally found for naive subsets than for memory subsets. Compared with non-shared clonotypes, clonotypes shared by all four sorted-subset donors had higher generation probabilities. Pairwise subsampling led to the expectation that sequencing depth would affect the degree of clonotype sharing among donors. Even with the large sequencing depth, rarefaction of the sorted-subset datasets indicated that sequencing was incomplete. When four donors were compared, the shared fraction of clonotypes was about 5.2% for naive CD4, about 4% for naive CD8, 2% to 2.5% for memory CD4, and approximately 0.4% for memory CD8.

Using the deep immunoSEQ assay, multiplex PCR amplified TCR CDR3 regions from genomic DNA. Extracted genomic DNA from each cell subset was distributed evenly across all wells of several immunoSEQ 96-well plates, and each plate was treated as a replicate. For sorted subsets, 200 ng of genomic DNA, equivalent to around 30,000 T cell genomes, went into each replicate PCR. Purified libraries were measured with a Qubit 3.0 fluorometer, size-checked on a Bioanalyzer 2100, and measured again with the KAPA Library Quantification kit. Each immunoSEQ 96-well plate was sequenced on its own single-read 150-cycle Illumina NextSeq 550 flow cell. Processing in the source paper ran as follows. Because the immunoSEQ output held only junctional sequences and lacked quality scores, the filtering could not match the filtering applied to full-length reads. Sequences were annotated with PyIR, a Python wrapper for IgBLAST v1.9, using IMGT germline references to assign V/J genes and CDR3. Reads were removed for weak V/J assignments (E-value above 1e-6), missing CDR3, stop codons, out-of-frame junctions, or ambiguous translated residues. V3J clonotypes were defined as sequences sharing the same inferred V gene, J gene, and CDR3 amino acid sequence. Percentage overlap between repertoires was computed as shared unique clonotypes divided by the size of the smaller repertoire. RTK rarefaction, the Chao1 estimator, and Recon v2.1 estimates of unobserved clonotypes were used to assess repertoire richness. Generation probabilities for all TCRbeta clonotypes obtained by the gDNA method from several donors were computed using OLGA. In TCRdb, the immuneACCESS table is reduced to in-frame sequences with V and J assigned. These tables do not hold every clone; where another copy was compared, an unresolved V gene accounts for under half, and the others remain unexplained. For V, J and clone size, that table is used; D and trimming come from the DNA. Here the sample has about 2.1 million clones; 85% to 95% occur a single time. The ten top clones hold less than 2% of the sample.

CD8 naive samples were CD45RO-negative cells positively selected for CCR7, giving a CD45RA+CCR7+ population that excluded TemRA cells. Donors were healthy HIV-negative adults with no recently reported acute infections or vaccinations. Every donor was a Caucasian adult living in Nashville, Tennessee, USA. Blood was collected by leukapheresis, and PBMCs were isolated by Ficoll-Histopaque density gradient centrifugation and then cryopreserved in liquid nitrogen vapor phase. Analytical flow cytometry was used to check the purity and quantity of every magnetically sorted T cell population. Each sorted fraction had its genomic DNA isolated and then quantified by UV absorbance on a Nanodrop 2000c. The cysteine opens and the phenylalanine closes a CDR3 of 15 amino acids. Just CDR3 DNA is preserved here, 45 bases in frame from base 1. V is pared back by 2 bases and J by 3 bases, with 14 bases lying between the germline termini. According to the germline V gene (reference sequence), CDR1 reads MNHEY and CDR2 reads SMNVEV.

In this chain, TRBV27 is recombined with TRBJ2-7, with TRBD2 perhaps the D gene, on 5 matching bases. This receptor was taken from a man aged 18 to 35 in good health. Some clones in this sample may be carry-over from other donors' samples. The sequencing sample was made of naive CD8+ T cells from PBMCs. Read against the paper, the sample's cell subset or site label means: CD45RA+CCR7+. The CDR3 region has the sequence CASSLQAANYYEQYF. At the DNA level, the sequence is TGTGCCAGCAGTTTACAAGCGGCCAATTACTACGAGCAGTACTTC.